This T cell receptor (beta chain) was found in a study of CD8+ T cells in alopecia areata. Collection of lesional scalp punch biopsies and peripheral blood was performed in alopecia areata patients. Sorting from PBMCs produced CD4+ and CD8+ T cells. Study-level results: Resident alphabeta T-cell populations of normal skin are likewise subject to sequencing in scalp samples. Scalp lesions, especially in alopecia totalis/universalis, had higher clonality than normal scalp.

To note about this clone: The antigen remains undetermined.

RNA was isolated and reverse transcribed to cDNA, the sequencing template. Sequenced by immunoSEQ multiplex PCR; TCRdb stores in-frame clones only, minus some. The sample comprises 100,000 to 150,000 clones, 45% to 50% of which are singletons, and roughly a tenth rests with the top ten. Trimming at V came to 7 bases and at J to 9 bases, leaving 8 bases not matched to a gene. The CDR3 runs 12 residues. Germline-derived CDR1 and CDR2 are SQVTM and ANQGSEA. The sample consisted of NKG2D-low CD8+ T cells sorted from blood. This TCR came from a human donor with alopecia areata. The V gene is TRBV29-1, the J gene TRBJ2-3; 9 bases match TRBD2. This CDR3 is CSGLAGAQTQYF. CDR3 nucleotides: TGCAGCGGGTTAGCGGGGGCTCAAACGCAGTATTTT.